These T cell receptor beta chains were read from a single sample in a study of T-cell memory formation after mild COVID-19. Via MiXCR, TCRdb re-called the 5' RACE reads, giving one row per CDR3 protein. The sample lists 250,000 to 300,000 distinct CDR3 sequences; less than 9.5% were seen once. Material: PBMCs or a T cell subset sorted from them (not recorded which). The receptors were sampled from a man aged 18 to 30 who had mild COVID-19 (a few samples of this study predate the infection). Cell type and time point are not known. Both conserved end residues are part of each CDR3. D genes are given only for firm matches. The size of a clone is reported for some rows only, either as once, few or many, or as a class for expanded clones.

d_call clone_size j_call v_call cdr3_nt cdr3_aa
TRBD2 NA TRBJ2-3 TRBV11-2 TGTGCCACCGACCCTCGGATAGCGGGGCTCACAGATACGCAGTATTTT CATDPRIAGLTDTQYF
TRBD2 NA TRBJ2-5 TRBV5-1 TGCGCCAGCAGCGACGGAGTACTAGCGCAAGCCCTTAAGACCCAGTACTTC CASSDGVLAQALKTQYF
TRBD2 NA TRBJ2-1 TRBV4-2 TGTGCCAGCAGCCAAGATCCTACCGGGAGGGCCCCTCATGAGCAGTTCTTC CASSQDPTGRAPHEQFF
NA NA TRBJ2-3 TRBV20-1 TGCAGTGCTAAACCGGGCCCCACTACAGATACGCAGTATTTT CSAKPGPTTDTQYF
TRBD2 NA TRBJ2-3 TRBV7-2 TGTGCCAGCAGCTTAGGTGTTAGCGGGGGGGGCACAGATACGCAGTATTTT CASSLGVSGGGTDTQYF
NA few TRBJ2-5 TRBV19 TGTGCCAGTAGTATTAGTCAGAAAGAGACCCAGTACTTC CASSISQKETQYF
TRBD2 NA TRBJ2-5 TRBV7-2 TGTGCCAGCAGCTTAGTATGGCTAGCGGGCGCAGAGACCCAGTACTTC CASSLVWLAGAETQYF
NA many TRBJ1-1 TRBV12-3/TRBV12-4 TGTGCCAGCAGCCCGAGGGAATTGGGAGCTTTCTTT CASSPRELGAFF
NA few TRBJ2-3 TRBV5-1 TGCGCCAGCAGCTTGGTACCGTACACAGATACGCAGTATTTT CASSLVPYTDTQYF
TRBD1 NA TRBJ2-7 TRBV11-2 TGTGCCAGCGGCCCGGACAGGGGCGCCTACGAGCAGTACTTC CASGPDRGAYEQYF
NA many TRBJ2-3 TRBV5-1 TGCGCCAGCAGCTTGGGGGGGTTCGCGAGCACAGATACGCAGTATTTT CASSLGGFASTDTQYF
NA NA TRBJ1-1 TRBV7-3 TGTGCCAGCGGGCGGACGGCGAACACTGAAGCTTTCTTT CASGRTANTEAFF
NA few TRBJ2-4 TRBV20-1 TGCAGTGCACCCTCGGACAATGCCAAAAACATTCAGTACTTC CSAPSDNAKNIQYF
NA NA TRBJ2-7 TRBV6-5 TGTGCTACTCCACAGGGTTACGAGCAGTACTTC CATPQGYEQYF
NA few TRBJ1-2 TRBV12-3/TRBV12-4 TGTGCCAGCAGTTATCGGAGTTCCTATGGCTACACCTTC CASSYRSSYGYTF
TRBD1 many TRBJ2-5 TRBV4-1 TGCGCCAGCAGCCAGCACACAGGGGGTGGGGAGACCCAGTACTTC CASSQHTGGGETQYF
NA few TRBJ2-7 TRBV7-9 TGTGCCAGCAGCCCCTATGTGGGGGCCGATTCCGAGCAGTACTTC CASSPYVGADSEQYF
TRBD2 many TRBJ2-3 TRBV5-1 TGCGCCAGCAGCTTCAGCGGGGGGGCCGCAGATACGCAGTATTTT CASSFSGGAADTQYF
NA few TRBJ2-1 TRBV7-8 TGTGCCAGCAGCTCTGGATCGGGGGGCCACAATGAGCAGTTCTTC CASSSGSGGHNEQFF
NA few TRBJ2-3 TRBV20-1 TGCAGTGCTAGAGAAAAGAGAACAGATACGCAGTATTTT CSAREKRTDTQYF
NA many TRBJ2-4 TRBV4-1 TGCGCCAGCAGCCATGCTCCAGGGCGCCGCCGGGGAAACATTCAGTACTTC CASSHAPGRRRGNIQYF
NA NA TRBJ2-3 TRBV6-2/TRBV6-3 TGTGCCAGCAGTTACTCGATCGACGGATACACTAGCACAGATACGCAGTATTTT CASSYSIDGYTSTDTQYF
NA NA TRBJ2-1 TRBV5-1 TGCGCCAGCAGCTCCGAGCTTTACAATGAGCAGGTCTTC CASSSELYNEQVF
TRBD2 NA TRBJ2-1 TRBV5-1 TGCGCCAGCAGCGAAACGGGACTAGACTCCTACAATGAGCAGTTCTTC CASSETGLDSYNEQFF
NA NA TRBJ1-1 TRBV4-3 TGCGCCAGCAGCCAAGGACTTTGGGACCAGGGGAACACTGAAGCTTTCTTT CASSQGLWDQGNTEAFF
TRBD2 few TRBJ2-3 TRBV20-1 TGCAGCGACCGACAAGGCGGGGGTAGCACAGATACGCAGTATTTT CSDRQGGGSTDTQYF
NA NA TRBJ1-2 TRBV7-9 TGTGCCAGCAGCTTAGTGCAGGGATATGGCTACACCTTC CASSLVQGYGYTF
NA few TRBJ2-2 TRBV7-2 TGTGCCAGCAGCTTTACAGCGAACACCGGGGAGCTGTTTTTT CASSFTANTGELFF
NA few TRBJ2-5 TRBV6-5 TGTGCCAGCAGGGAAGGCGGGGAAGGGACCCAGTACTTC CASREGGEGTQYF
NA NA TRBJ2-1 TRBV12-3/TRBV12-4 TGTGCCAGCACCCTTGGGGCAGAGCAGTTCTTC CASTLGAEQFF
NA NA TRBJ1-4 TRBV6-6 TGTGCCAGCAGTCGGGGTGTAAAACTGTTTTTT CASSRGVKLFF
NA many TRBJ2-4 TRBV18 TGTGCCAGCTCACCACTGGCGCCAGGAGCACTAGCCAAAAACATTCAGTACTTC CASSPLAPGALAKNIQYF